The 15 T cell receptor beta chains below come from one sample, sequenced in a study of T-cell memory formation after mild COVID-19. TCRdb passed the 5' RACE reads through MiXCR, listing each CDR3 protein once. The sample yields 300,000 to 400,000 distinct CDR3 sequences, 25% to 30% seen once. The sequencing input was PBMCs or a T cell subset sorted from them (not recorded which). These receptors all come from an adult woman who had mild COVID-19 (a few samples of this study predate the infection). Cell type and time point are not known.

The rearrangement uses TRBV20-1 and TRBJ2-2; tentative D call: TRBD2 (6 bases). The V gene lost 3 bases and the J gene lost 4 bases, with 12 bases spanning the gap. The CDR3 is made up of 14 amino acids. CDR1 is DFQATT, CDR2 SNEGSKA, per germline (reference sequence). Here the CDR3 DNA reads TGCAGTGCTAGCGAGGAGGGTTCCACCGGGGAGCTGTTTTTT. It is translated as CSASEEGSTGELFF.

V is TRBV13 and J is TRBJ2-2, with TRBD2 as a possible D gene (6 bases). The CDR3 has 17 residues. Germline CDR1 and CDR2: PRHDT and FYEKMQ (reference sequence). Trimming left V 6 bases short and J 0 bases short, with 17 bases between. The CDR3 spells CASSSGRPSANTGELFF. Written as DNA, the CDR3 is TGTGCCAGCAGTTCCGGCAGGCCTAGCGCGAACACCGGGGAGCTGTTTTTT.

The table lists this clonotype with many counts. CDR3 region: CASSSTDPERRGGSYEQYF. CDR3 bases: TGTGCCAGCAGCTCGACAGACCCCGAGCGGCGGGGCGGCTCCTACGAGCAGTACTTC. The chain combines TRBV7-9 with TRBJ2-7; possibly TRBD2 for D (6 bases). The V and J ends lost 4 bases and 0 bases respectively, with 25 bases between them. The CDR3 is 19 residues long. Germline loops: CDR1 SEHNR, CDR2 FQNEAQ (reference sequence).

This clonotype was seen only a few times. The chain joins TRBV30 to TRBJ1-1; maybe TRBD1 (5 bases). The CDR3 is made up of 12 amino acids. Deletions cut 2 bases from V and 5 bases from J, with 9 bases between. In germline, CDR1 is GTSNPN, CDR2 SVGIG (reference sequence). This CDR3 is CAWSPGGTEAFF. Written as DNA, the CDR3 is TGTGCCTGGAGTCCCGGGGGGACTGAAGCTTTCTTT.

CDR3 amino acids: CSAYRGQGYEQYF. CDR3 bases: TGCAGTGCTTACCGTGGACAGGGCTACGAGCAGTACTTC. This sequence joins TRBV20-1 and TRBJ2-7; 8 nucleotides agree with TRBD1. J lost 3 bases, V lost 5 bases, and 6 bases had no gene match. CDR3 length: 13 amino acids. Germline CDR1 DFQATT, CDR2 SNEGSKA (reference sequence).

This clonotype was found a few times. The chain recombines TRBV5-1 with TRBJ2-3; D not resolved. This CDR3 is built from 12 residues. Per the germline V gene, CDR1 is SGHRS and CDR2 is YFSETQ. The germline V and J ends were trimmed by 4 bases and 8 bases, with 11 bases remaining between them. The CDR3 nucleotides are TGCGCCAGCAGCCTCGAGTACGGTACGCAGTATTTT. Protein product: CASSLEYGTQYF. Full variable domain (rest looked up from reference TRBV5-1 and TRBJ2-3): KAGVTQTPRYLIKTRGQQVTLSCSPISGHRSVSWYQQTPGQGLQFLFEYFSETQRNKGNFPGRFSGRQFSNSRSEMNVSTLELGDSALYLCASSLEYGTQYFGPGTRLTVL.

The chain recombines TRBV15 with TRBJ1-6; 12 bases fit TRBD1. The CDR3 contains 15 residues. The germline V gene encodes CDR1 LNHNV and CDR2 YYDKDF (reference sequence). Unmatched junction bases numbered 2, after V lost 3 bases and J lost 8 bases. The CDR3 loop reads CATSRGTGGYSPLHF. Here the CDR3 DNA reads TGTGCCACCAGCAGGGGGACAGGGGGCTATTCACCCCTCCACTTT.

This chain joins TRBV23-1 and TRBJ2-7; TRBD2 matches 14 bases. TRBV23-1 is placed among ORFs of uncertain function. With V trimmed by 0 bases and J by 7 bases, 5 bases remained unmatched. CDR3 length: 16 residues. The CDR3 DNA reads as TGCGCCAGCAGTCAATCCGGGACTAGCGGGAGTCAGGAGCAGTACTTC. Protein product: CASSQSGTSGSQEQYF.

The chain combines TRBV5-1 with TRBJ2-7; 7 nucleotides agree with TRBD1. The V and J ends lost 2 bases and 2 bases, in that order; junction bases with no gene match: 4. Germline V gene lookup returns CDR1 SGHRS and CDR2 YFSETQ. CDR3 size: 14 residues. CDR3: CASSFTGDPYEQYF. The DNA of the CDR3 is TGCGCCAGCAGCTTCACAGGGGATCCCTACGAGCAGTACTTC.

This clonotype was seen many times. The chain's CDR3 is CASSYSNTGELFF. The DNA for the CDR3 is TGCGCCAGCAGCTACTCGAACACCGGGGAGCTGTTTTTT. The chain joins TRBV5-1 to TRBJ2-2; D ambiguous. CDR1 SGHRS and CDR2 YFSETQ come from the germline V gene. The V gene lost 3 bases and the J gene lost 0 bases, with 3 bases spanning the gap. The CDR3 loop spans 13 amino acids. The full variable domain, in which reference TRBV5-1 and TRBJ2-2 provide the parts outside the CDR3, is KAGVTQTPRYLIKTRGQQVTLSCSPISGHRSVSWYQQTPGQGLQFLFEYFSETQRNKGNFPGRFSGRQFSNSRSEMNVSTLELGDSALYLCASSYSNTGELFFGEGSRLTVL.

This chain links TRBV9 with TRBJ1-2; D is unclear. V was pared by 4 bases and J by 5 bases, with 27 bases between. The CDR3 totals 18 residues. CDR1 SGDLS and CDR2 YYNGEE come from the germline V gene. DNA of the CDR3: TGTGCCAGCAGCACCCGGTTCTCCCGGACTAGCGTGGGGTATGGCTACACCTTC. Translation: CASSTRFSRTSVGYGYTF.

The rearrangement uses TRBV6-1 and TRBJ2-5; tentative D call: TRBD1 (6 bases). V lost 6 bases and J 5 bases, leaving 10 bases between the germline ends. Per germline, CDR1 MNHNS and CDR2 SASEGT. The CDR3 runs 12 residues. The CDR3 DNA follows: TGTGCCAGCAGGGGGACAACGGAGACCCAGTACTTC. Encoded protein: CASRGTTETQYF.

This clonotype came up a few times. CDR3 sequence reads: CASSTQGNTEAFF. The CDR3 DNA reads as TGTGCCAGCAGCACACAGGGGAACACTGAAGCTTTCTTT. The chain combines TRBV7-2 with TRBJ1-1; TRBD1 might be the D (6 bases). Deletions cut 5 bases from V and 1 base from J, with 8 bases between. CDR3 length: 13 amino acids. Germline lookup yields CDR1 SGHTA and CDR2 FQGNSA.

The rearrangement links TRBV30 to TRBJ2-2; D might be TRBD1 (6 bases). V lost 5 bases and J 2 bases, leaving 12 bases between the germline ends. The germline gives CDR1 GTSNPN, CDR2 SVGIG (reference sequence). The CDR3 spans 14 residues. CDR3 amino acids: CAWAPQGNTGELFF. The DNA of the CDR3 is TGTGCCTGGGCCCCACAGGGTAACACCGGGGAGCTGTTTTTT.

Of note for this clonotype: A much larger clone is a single base away; this may be a read error. This rearrangement joins TRBV10-3 to TRBJ2-1, with 9 bases that match TRBD1. The CDR3 runs 15 residues. The germline CDR1 and CDR2 sequences are ENHRY and SYGVKD. The CDR3 is CAISADRGLYNEQLF. In nucleotides, the CDR3 is TGTGCCATCAGTGCGGACAGGGGACTCTACAATGAGCAGTTATTC.